This T cell receptor beta chain emerged from a study of blood T cell repertoires in COVID-19. About the research overall: Sites in the United States, Italy and Spain provided acute and convalescent COVID-19 samples. PBMCs, B-cell-depleted T cells, or T cells provided the cDNA or gDNA that made up the material.

The data were produced by immunoSEQ multiplex PCR, yet TCRdb's version contains in-frame clones alone and is incomplete. Of around 200,000 clones in the sample, 70% to 90% were seen once. This CDR3 has 14 amino acids. The germline gives CDR1 SGHAT, CDR2 FQNNGV. V dropped 0 bases and J dropped 9 bases, with 12 bases sitting between them. The clonotype was recovered from a woman of 80 years or more with acute or convalescent COVID-19. Input material: peripheral blood. The chain is built from TRBV11-2 and TRBJ2-1; maybe TRBD2 (6 bases). The CDR3 bases are TGTGCCAGCAGCTTAGAAGGGGCGCGGGGTGAGCAGTTCTTC. Translated, it gives CASSLEGARGEQFF.